The rows below give T cell receptor beta chains drawn from one sample of a study of CD4 T cells in relation to SARS-CoV-2 and coronaviruses. For these receptors, no antigen is known. TCRdb's table, derived via immunoSEQ multiplex PCR, lists solely in-frame clones and lacks some. Of 10,000 to 15,000 clones in the sample, 69% were seen once. Sequencing was performed on CD4+ T cells from PBMCs, cultured in vitro. The source is a human donor in good health. Each CDR3 is given without its conserved first and last residue.

V: TRBV11-2; J: TRBJ2-1; CDR3: ASIAGAGGYNEQF
V: TRBV2; J: TRBJ1-2; CDR3: ASSSAGRAPS
V: TRBV28; J: TRBJ2-1; CDR3: ASSPRRGKSYNEQF
V: TRBV6-5; J: TRBJ1-2; CDR3: ASSPTPSRGGYT
V: TRBV18; J: TRBJ2-6; CDR3: ASSLSGANVLT
V: TRBV19; J: TRBJ2-3; CDR3: ASSIWDRDLMHTQY
V: TRBV20-1; J: TRBJ2-5; CDR3: SARALETQY
V: TRBV5-1; J: TRBJ2-5; CDR3: ASSSPQGGETQY
V: TRBV5-6; J: TRBJ2-7; CDR3: ASSFFPPIEQY
V: TRBV14; J: TRBJ2-3; CDR3: ASSQGPGLAVSDTQY
V: TRBV5-5; J: TRBJ1-2; CDR3: ASSFRQGNGYT
V: TRBV5-1; J: TRBJ2-5; CDR3: ASSLKLAGGEYQETQY
V: TRBV28; J: TRBJ1-5; CDR3: ASRQGFSNQPQH
V: TRBV10-3; J: TRBJ2-5; CDR3: AISEYRVIMGQETQY
V: TRBV6-2/TRBV6-3; J: TRBJ2-4; CDR3: ASSYPSAGGPSY
V: TRBV2; J: TRBJ1-2; CDR3: ASSEAPGGYT
V: TRBV30; J: TRBJ1-5; CDR3: AWSVWQGSGQPQH
V: TRBV11-3; J: TRBJ2-2; CDR3: ASSPGTGELF
V: TRBV15; J: TRBJ2-3; CDR3: ATSGYSGASTDTQY
V: TRBV12-2; J: TRBJ2-7; CDR3: ASRLSGQVTYEQY
V: TRBV20-1; J: TRBJ2-7; CDR3: SASSVLATSSYEQY
V: TRBV30; J: TRBJ1-3; CDR3: AWSVGGNTIY
V: TRBV2; J: TRBJ2-7; CDR3: AIRQAEYEQY
V: TRBV24-1; J: TRBJ2-1; CDR3: ATSDPGTVYNEQF
V: TRBV6-5; J: TRBJ1-2; CDR3: ATSAGQLYGYT
V: TRBV29-1; J: TRBJ1-5; CDR3: SVAGTDPNQPQH
V: TRBV15; J: TRBJ2-1; CDR3: ATSPRGGAGYNEQF
V: TRBV30; J: TRBJ2-5; CDR3: AWSGGSYQETQY
V: TRBV25-1; J: TRBJ2-2; CDR3: ASSFPGVTGELF
V: TRBV6-5; J: TRBJ2-5; CDR3: ASSYSVGSGGETQY
V: TRBV14; J: TRBJ1-4; CDR3: ASSQRGNEKLF
V: TRBV30; J: TRBJ2-1; CDR3: AWSQGLSLYNEQF
V: TRBV24-1; J: TRBJ2-3; CDR3: ATSVASGGGLDTQY
V: TRBV6-5; J: TRBJ2-7; CDR3: ASTPGRTYEQY
V: TRBV18; J: TRBJ2-7; CDR3: ASSPGAASYEQY
V: TRBV12-3/TRBV12-4; J: TRBJ1-5; CDR3: ASSSLGPQH
V: TRBV21-1; J: TRBJ1-4; CDR3: ASSKEGGRGPANEKLF
V: TRBV2; J: TRBJ2-1; CDR3: ASSEAQTQYNEQF
V: TRBV5-1; J: TRBJ2-7; CDR3: ASSLDGLTYEQY
V: TRBV3-1/TRBV3-2; J: TRBJ2-2; CDR3: ASSQEWTEYTGELF
V: TRBV5-6; J: TRBJ1-1; CDR3: ASSLRAALPNTEAF
V: TRBV2; J: TRBJ2-3; CDR3: ASRMTGGHGSDTQY
V: TRBV5-8; J: TRBJ2-7; CDR3: ASSSFILAGEHYEQY
V: TRBV10-3; J: TRBJ1-1; CDR3: AIGQGQNTEAF
V: TRBV30; J: TRBJ1-2; CDR3: AWSRGNEYGYT
V: TRBV5-4; J: TRBJ1-1; CDR3: ASSPNQGAKYTEAF
V: TRBV9; J: TRBJ2-2; CDR3: ASERESNTGELF
V: TRBV7-9; J: TRBJ2-1; CDR3: ASSRLAGEGPHNEQF
V: TRBV7-8; J: TRBJ2-2; CDR3: ASSRPGLAGATGELF
V: TRBV7-3; J: TRBJ2-2; CDR3: ASSPGQPLDGELF
V: TRBV6-1; J: TRBJ2-3; CDR3: ASSEVGRTTDTQY
V: TRBV28; J: TRBJ2-7; CDR3: ASGPFVSRREQY
V: TRBV10-3; J: TRBJ1-5; CDR3: AIRPTGNSNQPQH
V: TRBV19; J: TRBJ1-5; CDR3: ASSEGGPQH
V: TRBV7-3; J: TRBJ1-1; CDR3: ASSRTNLADGGEAF
V: TRBV3-1/TRBV3-2; J: TRBJ2-7; CDR3: ASSQVYSYEQY
V: TRBV28; J: TRBJ1-6; CDR3: ASKRGLIGSPLH
V: TRBV12-3/TRBV12-4; J: TRBJ2-7; CDR3: ASTFAPNYEQY
V: TRBV10-3; J: TRBJ1-2; CDR3: ATEGEYGNYGYT
V: TRBV7-2; J: TRBJ2-7; CDR3: ASSGRTGGLYEQY